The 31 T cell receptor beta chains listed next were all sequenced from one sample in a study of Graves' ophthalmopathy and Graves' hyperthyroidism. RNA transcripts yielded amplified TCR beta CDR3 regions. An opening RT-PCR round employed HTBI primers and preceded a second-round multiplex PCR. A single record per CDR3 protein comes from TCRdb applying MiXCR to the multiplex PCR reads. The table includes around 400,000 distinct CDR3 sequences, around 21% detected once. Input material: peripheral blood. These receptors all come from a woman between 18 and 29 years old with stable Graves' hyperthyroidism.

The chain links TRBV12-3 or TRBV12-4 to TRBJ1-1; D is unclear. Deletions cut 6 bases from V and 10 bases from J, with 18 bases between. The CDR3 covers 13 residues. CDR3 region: CASSPAGGGGAFF. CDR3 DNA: TGTGCCAGCAGCCCGGCCGGAGGAGGTGGAGCTTTCTTT.

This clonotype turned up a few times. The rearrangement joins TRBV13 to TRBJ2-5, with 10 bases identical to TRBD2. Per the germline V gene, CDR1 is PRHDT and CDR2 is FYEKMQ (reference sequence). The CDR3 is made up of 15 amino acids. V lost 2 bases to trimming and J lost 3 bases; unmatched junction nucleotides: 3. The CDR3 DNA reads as TGTGCCAGCAGCTTAAACCTAGCGGGGGAAGAGACCCAGTACTTC. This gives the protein CASSLNLAGEETQYF.

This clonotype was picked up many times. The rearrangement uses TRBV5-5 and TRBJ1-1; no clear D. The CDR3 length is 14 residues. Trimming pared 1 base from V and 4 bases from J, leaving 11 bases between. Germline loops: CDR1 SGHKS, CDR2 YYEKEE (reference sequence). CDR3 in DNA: TGTGCCAGCAGCTTGATTGGGGATACCACTGAAGCTTTCTTT. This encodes CASSLIGDTTEAFF.

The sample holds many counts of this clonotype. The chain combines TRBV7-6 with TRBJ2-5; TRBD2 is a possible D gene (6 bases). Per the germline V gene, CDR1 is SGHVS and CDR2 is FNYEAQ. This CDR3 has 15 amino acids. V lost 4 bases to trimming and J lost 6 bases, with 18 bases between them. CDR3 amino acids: CASSSPYSGIKTQYF. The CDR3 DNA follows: TGTGCCAGCAGCTCCCCGTATAGCGGAATAAAGACCCAGTACTTC.

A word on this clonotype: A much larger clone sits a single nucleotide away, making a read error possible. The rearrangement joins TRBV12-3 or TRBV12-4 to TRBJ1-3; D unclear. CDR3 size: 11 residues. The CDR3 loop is CSSALGSTIYF. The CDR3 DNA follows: TGTTCCAGCGCCCTCGGGAGCACCATATATTTT.

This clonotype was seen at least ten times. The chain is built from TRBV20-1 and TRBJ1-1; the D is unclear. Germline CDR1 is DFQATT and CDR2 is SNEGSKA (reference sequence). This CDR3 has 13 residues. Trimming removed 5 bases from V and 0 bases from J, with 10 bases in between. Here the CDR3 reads CSAARVLNTEAFF. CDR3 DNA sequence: TGCAGTGCTGCACGGGTCTTGAACACTGAAGCTTTCTTT.

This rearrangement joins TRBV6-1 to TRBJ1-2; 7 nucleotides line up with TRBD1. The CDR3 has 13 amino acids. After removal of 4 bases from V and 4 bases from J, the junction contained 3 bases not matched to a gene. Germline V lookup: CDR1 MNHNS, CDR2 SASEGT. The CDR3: CASSGGQIYGYTF. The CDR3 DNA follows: TGTGCCAGCAGTGGGGGACAGATCTATGGCTACACCTTC.

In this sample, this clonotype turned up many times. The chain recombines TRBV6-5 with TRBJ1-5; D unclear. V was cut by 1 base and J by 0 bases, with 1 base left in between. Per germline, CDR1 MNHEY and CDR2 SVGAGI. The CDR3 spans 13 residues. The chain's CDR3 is CASSYFSNQPQHF. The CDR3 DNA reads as TGTGCCAGCAGTTACTTTAGCAATCAGCCCCAGCATTTT.

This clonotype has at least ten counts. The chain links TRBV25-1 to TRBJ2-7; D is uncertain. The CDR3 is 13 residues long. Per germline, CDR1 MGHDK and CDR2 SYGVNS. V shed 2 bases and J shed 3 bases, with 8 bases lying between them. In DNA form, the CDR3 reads TGTGCCAGCAGTGAAAACGCGAACTACGAGCAGTACTTC. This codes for CASSENANYEQYF.

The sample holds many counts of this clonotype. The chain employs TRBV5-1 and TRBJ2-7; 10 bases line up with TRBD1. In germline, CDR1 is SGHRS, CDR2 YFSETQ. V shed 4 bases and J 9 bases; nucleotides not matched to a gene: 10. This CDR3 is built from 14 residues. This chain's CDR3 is CASSGTGAGGVQYF. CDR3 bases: TGCGCCAGCAGCGGGACAGGGGCCGGGGGAGTGCAGTACTTC.

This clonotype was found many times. DNA of the CDR3: TGTGCCAGCACCTGGGACAGGGGGTACGAGCAGTACTTC. Translating gives CASTWDRGYEQYF. This rearrangement joins TRBV12-3 or TRBV12-4 to TRBJ2-7; 11 nucleotides align to TRBD1. The CDR3 covers 13 residues. The ends lost 7 bases at V and 4 bases at J; junction bases unmatched: 3.

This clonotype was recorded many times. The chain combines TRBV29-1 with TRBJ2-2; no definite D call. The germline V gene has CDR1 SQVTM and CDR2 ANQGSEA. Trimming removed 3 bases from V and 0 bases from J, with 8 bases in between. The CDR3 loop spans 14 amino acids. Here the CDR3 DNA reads TGCAGCGTTGAGGACGGTACGAACACCGGGGAGCTGTTTTTT. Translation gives CSVEDGTNTGELFF.

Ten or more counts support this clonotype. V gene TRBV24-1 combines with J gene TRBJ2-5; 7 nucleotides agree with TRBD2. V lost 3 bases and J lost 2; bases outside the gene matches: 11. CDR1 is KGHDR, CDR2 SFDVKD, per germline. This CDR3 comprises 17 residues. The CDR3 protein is CATSDNPTQREQETQYF. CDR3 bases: TGTGCCACCAGTGATAACCCGACCCAGCGGGAACAAGAGACCCAGTACTTC.

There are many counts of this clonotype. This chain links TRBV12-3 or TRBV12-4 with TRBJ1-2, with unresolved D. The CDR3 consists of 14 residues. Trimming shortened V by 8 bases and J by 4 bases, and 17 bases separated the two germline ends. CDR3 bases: TGTGCCAGCCACGGACTCTTTCCTTCCTATGGCTACACCTTC. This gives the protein CASHGLFPSYGYTF.

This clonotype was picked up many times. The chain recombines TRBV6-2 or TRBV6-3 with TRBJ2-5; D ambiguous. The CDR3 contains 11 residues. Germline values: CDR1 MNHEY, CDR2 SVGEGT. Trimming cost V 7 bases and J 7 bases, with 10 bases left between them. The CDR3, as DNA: TGTGCCAGCACCGATCTGATGACCCAGTACTTC. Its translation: CASTDLMTQYF.

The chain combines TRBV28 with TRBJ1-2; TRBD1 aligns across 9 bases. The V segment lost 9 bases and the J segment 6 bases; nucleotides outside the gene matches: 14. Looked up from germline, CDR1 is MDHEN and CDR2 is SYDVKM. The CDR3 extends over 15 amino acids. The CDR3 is CASTSPGQGQDGYTF. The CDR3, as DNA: TGTGCCAGTACTTCACCGGGACAGGGCCAGGATGGCTACACCTTC.

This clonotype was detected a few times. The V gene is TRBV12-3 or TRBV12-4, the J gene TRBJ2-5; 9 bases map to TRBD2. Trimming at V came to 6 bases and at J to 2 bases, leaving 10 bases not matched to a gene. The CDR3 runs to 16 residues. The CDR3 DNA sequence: TGTGCCAGCAGCACGCGTAGCGGGAGAACTCAAGAGACCCAGTACTTC. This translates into CASSTRSGRTQETQYF.

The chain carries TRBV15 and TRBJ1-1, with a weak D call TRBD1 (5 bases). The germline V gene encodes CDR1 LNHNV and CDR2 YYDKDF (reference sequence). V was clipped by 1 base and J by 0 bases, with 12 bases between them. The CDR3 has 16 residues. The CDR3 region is CATSRGGRAMNTEAFF. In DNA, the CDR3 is TGTGCCACCAGCAGAGGAGGCAGGGCAATGAACACTGAAGCTTTCTTT.

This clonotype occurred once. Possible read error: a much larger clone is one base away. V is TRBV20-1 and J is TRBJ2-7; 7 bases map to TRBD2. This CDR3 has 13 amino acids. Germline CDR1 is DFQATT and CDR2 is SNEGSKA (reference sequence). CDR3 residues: CSARGGSHYEPYF. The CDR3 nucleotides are TGCAGTGCTAGGGGGGGGTCCCACTACGAGCCGTACTTC.

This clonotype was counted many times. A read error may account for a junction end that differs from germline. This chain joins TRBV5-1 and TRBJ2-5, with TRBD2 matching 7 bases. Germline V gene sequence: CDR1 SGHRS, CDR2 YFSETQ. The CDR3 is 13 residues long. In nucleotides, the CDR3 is TGTGCCAGCAGTTTGGGGGGGCAAGAGACCCAGTACTTC. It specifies CASSLGGQETQYF.

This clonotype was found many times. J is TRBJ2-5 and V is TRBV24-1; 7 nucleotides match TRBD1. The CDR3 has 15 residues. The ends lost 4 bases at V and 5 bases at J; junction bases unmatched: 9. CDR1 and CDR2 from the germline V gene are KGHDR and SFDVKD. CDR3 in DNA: TGTGCCACCAGTGACCCTAACAGGGGTGGGGAGACCCAGTACTTC. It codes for CATSDPNRGGETQYF.

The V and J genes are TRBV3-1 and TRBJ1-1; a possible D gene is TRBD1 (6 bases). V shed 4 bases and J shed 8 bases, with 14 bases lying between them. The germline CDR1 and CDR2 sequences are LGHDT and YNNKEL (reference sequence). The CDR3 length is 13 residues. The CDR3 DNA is TGTGCCAGCAGCCCGGCACCGACAGGAGAAGCTTTCTTT. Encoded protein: CASSPAPTGEAFF.

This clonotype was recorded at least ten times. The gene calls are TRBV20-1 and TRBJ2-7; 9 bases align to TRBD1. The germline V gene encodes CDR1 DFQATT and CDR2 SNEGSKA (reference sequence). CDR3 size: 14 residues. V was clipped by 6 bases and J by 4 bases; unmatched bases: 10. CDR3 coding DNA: TGCAGTGCACGTACAGGGGGCGGACTTTACGAGCAGTACTTC. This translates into CSARTGGGLYEQYF.

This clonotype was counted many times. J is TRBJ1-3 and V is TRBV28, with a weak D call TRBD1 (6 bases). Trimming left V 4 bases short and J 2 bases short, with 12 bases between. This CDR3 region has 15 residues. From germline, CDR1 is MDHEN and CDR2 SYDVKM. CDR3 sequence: CASSSQQGTGNTIYF. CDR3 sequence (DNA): TGTGCCAGCAGTTCGCAACAGGGAACTGGAAACACCATATATTTT.

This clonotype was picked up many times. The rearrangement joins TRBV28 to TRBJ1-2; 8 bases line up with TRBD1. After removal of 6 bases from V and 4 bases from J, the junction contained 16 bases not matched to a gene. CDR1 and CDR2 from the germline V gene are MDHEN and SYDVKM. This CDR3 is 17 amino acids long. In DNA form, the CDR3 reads TGTGCCAGCAGCAACCGACAGGGGTCTGGACTTGCCTATGGCTACACCTTC. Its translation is CASSNRQGSGLAYGYTF.

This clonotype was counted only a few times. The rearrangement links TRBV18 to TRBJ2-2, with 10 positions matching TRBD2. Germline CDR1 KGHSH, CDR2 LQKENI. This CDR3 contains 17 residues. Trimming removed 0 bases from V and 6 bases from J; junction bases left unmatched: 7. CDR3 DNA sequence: TGTGCCAGCTCACCACCGGCTAGCGGGAGATTATCCGGGGAGCTGTTTTTT. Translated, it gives CASSPPASGRLSGELFF.

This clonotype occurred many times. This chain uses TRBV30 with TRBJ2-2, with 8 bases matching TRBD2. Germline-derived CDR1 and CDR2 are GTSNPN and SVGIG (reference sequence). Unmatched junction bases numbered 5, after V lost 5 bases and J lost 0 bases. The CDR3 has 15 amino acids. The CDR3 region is CAWGPGLANTGELFF. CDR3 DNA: TGTGCCTGGGGGCCGGGACTAGCGAACACCGGGGAGCTGTTTTTT.

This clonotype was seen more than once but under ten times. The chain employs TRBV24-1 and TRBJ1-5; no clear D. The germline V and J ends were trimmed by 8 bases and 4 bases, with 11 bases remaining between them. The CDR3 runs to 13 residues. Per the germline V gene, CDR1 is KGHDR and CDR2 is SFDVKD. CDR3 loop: CATIRGKNQPQHF. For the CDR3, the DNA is TGTGCCACCATAAGAGGGAAGAATCAGCCCCAGCATTTT.

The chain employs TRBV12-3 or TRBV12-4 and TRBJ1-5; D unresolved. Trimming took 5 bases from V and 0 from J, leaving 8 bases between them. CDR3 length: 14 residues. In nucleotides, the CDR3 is TGTGCCAGCAGTCCCCTATATAGCAATCAGCCCCAGCATTTT. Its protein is CASSPLYSNQPQHF.

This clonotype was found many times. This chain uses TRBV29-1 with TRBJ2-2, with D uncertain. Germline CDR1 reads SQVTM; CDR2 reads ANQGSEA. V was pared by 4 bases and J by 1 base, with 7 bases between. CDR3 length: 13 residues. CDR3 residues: CSVVGGNTGELFF. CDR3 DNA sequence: TGCAGCGTTGTGGGTGGGAACACCGGGGAGCTGTTTTTT.

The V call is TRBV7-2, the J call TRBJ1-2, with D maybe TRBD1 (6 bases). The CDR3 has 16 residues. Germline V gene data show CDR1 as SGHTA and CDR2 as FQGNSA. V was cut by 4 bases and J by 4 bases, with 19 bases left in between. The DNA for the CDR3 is TGTGCCAGCAGCTCCCCGGGGGGCCTCTACCTCTATGGCTACACCTTC. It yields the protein CASSSPGGLYLYGYTF.